This TCR beta chain came from a study of T cell responses to AZD1222 COVID-19 vaccine. Study-level background: Pooled together were second doses at about 4 or about 12 weeks.

Study-level points and caveats: Epitopes outside B.1.351 and B.1.1.7 mutated regions reportedly drew nearly half of spike TCRs.

The assay was immunoSEQ multiplex PCR, and TCRdb's table has in-frame clones only and misses some. The sample lists approximately 190,000 clones; approximately 92% were seen once. Concerning this clone: The target antigen is unknown.

The CDR3 is 15 amino acids. V lost 3 bases, J lost 4 bases, and 14 bases lay in between. Germline CDR1 SGDLS, CDR2 YYNGEE. The genes are TRBV9 and TRBJ1-3; D gene uncertain. Sequencing used peripheral blood, obtained on day 0 of AZD1222 vaccination. The receptor was derived from an adult in good health. The CDR3 is CASSGLTLVGNTIYF. CDR3 sequence (DNA): TGTGCCAGCAGCGGATTGACTCTAGTAGGAAACACCATATATTTT. Full variable domain (rest looked up from reference TRBV9 and TRBJ1-3): DSGVTQTPKHLITATGQRVTLRCSPRSGDLSVYWYQQSLDQGLQFLIQYYNGEERAKGNILERFSAQQFPDLHSELNLSSLELGDSALYFCASSGLTLVGNTIYFGEGSWLTVV.